This TCR beta chain came from a study of CD8 T cells in ankylosing spondylitis. This clonotype has more than one count but fewer than ten. TCRdb reprocessed the 5' RACE reads with MiXCR, giving one entry per CDR3 protein. Of approximately 350,000 distinct CDR3 sequences detected, about 14% appear once; the ten largest clones hold approximately 1%. The CDR3 has 14 residues. Germline CDR1 is MNHEY and CDR2 is SVGAGI. V dropped 3 bases and J dropped 1 base, with 9 bases sitting between them. Sample: blood, either unsorted or a sorted T cell fraction (not recorded which). The sequence was collected from a male donor with ankylosing spondylitis or in good health (not recorded which). J is TRBJ1-1 and V is TRBV6-5; D gene uncertain. CDR3 sequence (DNA): TGTGCCAGCAGTTATAATAGGGAGAACACTGAAGCTTTCTTT. Translation: CASSYNRENTEAFF.